Shown below are 21 T cell receptor beta chains from a single sample sequenced in a study of a mutant IDH1 vaccine in newly diagnosed glioma. These receptors have no known antigen. Clones were sequenced by immunoSEQ multiplex PCR, and TCRdb holds only the in-frame ones, with some missing. The repertoire includes tens of thousands of clones, approximately 80% of them detected once, and around 5.3% sits in the top ten. Time point given: week 47, end of study. Vaccine doses each comprised 300 ug of mutant IDH1 20-mer peptide, with topical imiquimod. The starting material was PBMCs, obtained from a glioma patient whose treatment included an IDH1 peptide vaccine. The receptors stem from a man aged 35-49 years with glioma.

This rearrangement joins TRBV5-1 to TRBJ2-7; 9 positions agree with TRBD1. The trim removed 0 bases at V and 5 bases at J, leaving 0 bases unmatched. There are 13 residues in the CDR3. Germline V gene lookup returns CDR1 SGHRS and CDR2 YFSETQ. The CDR3 protein is CASSLGDRDEQYF. CDR3 coding DNA: TGCGCCAGCAGCTTGGGGGACAGGGACGAGCAGTACTTC. The whole variable domain, filled in from reference TRBV5-1 and TRBJ2-7, reads KAGVTQTPRYLIKTRGQQVTLSCSPISGHRSVSWYQQTPGQGLQFLFEYFSETQRNKGNFPGRFSGRQFSNSRSEMNVSTLELGDSALYLCASSLGDRDEQYFGPGTRLTVT.

The chain has TRBV7-2 and TRBJ1-2; D possibly corresponds to TRBD1 (5 bases). Trimming cost V 6 bases and J 8 bases, with 13 bases left between them. Germline CDR1 is SGHTA and CDR2 is FQGNSA. The CDR3 sequence is 12 residues long. The DNA for the CDR3 is TGTGCCAGCAGTACTGGGGGTTTGGGCTACACCTTC. Protein sequence: CASSTGGLGYTF.

The rearrangement uses TRBV7-2 and TRBJ2-2; 9 bases fit TRBD1. Germline loops: CDR1 SGHTA, CDR2 FQGNSA. The CDR3 contains 15 residues. The trim removed 5 bases at V and 3 bases at J, leaving 4 bases unmatched. CDR3 residues: CASSRDRVDTGELFF. The CDR3 DNA reads TGTGCCAGCAGCCGGGACAGGGTTGACACCGGGGAGCTGTTTTTT.

The chain couples TRBV27 to TRBJ1-5, with no clear D. V lost 4 bases and J 2 bases, leaving 9 bases between the germline ends. The CDR3 has 14 amino acids. CDR1 and CDR2 (germline): MNHEY, SMNVEV (reference sequence). The CDR3: CASSSSSGNQPQHF. CDR3 DNA: TGTGCCAGCAGTTCATCGTCGGGCAATCAGCCCCAGCATTTT.

The CDR3 region is CASSLLAGEQYF. The DNA of the CDR3 is TGTGCCAGCAGCTTACTAGCGGGAGAGCAGTACTTC. V and J are TRBV7-2 and TRBJ2-5, with 10 positions matching TRBD2. Looked up from germline, CDR1 is SGHTA and CDR2 is FQGNSA. This CDR3 has 12 residues. V was pared by 2 bases and J by 11 bases, with 2 bases of the junction left unmatched.

V gene TRBV7-8 combines with J gene TRBJ2-3; TRBD2 matches at 12 bases. The CDR3 extends over 16 amino acids. Germline V gene sequence: CDR1 SGHVS, CDR2 FQNEAQ. V shed 1 base, J shed 6 bases, and the junction held 5 bases outside the gene matches. The CDR3 DNA follows: TGTGCCAGCAGCTTAGTGGCTAGCGGGGGGGCCGATACGCAGTATTTT. It codes for CASSLVASGGADTQYF.

Here the CDR3 DNA reads TGTGCCAGCAGCCTAATCCCGACAGGTCCCAATGGCTACACCTTC. Protein product: CASSLIPTGPNGYTF. The V call is TRBV11-1, the J call TRBJ1-2, with D perhaps matching TRBD1 (6 bases). The germline V and J ends were trimmed by 5 bases and 6 bases, with 19 bases remaining between them. CDR3 length: 15 residues. Germline assignment: CDR1 SGHAT and CDR2 FQDESV (reference sequence).

This chain links TRBV19 with TRBJ2-1, with 11 bases matching TRBD2. CDR3 length: 15 amino acids. Germline V gene sequence: CDR1 LNHDA, CDR2 SQIVND (reference sequence). J was trimmed by 9 bases and V by 3 bases; bases with no gene match: 7. The CDR3 DNA follows: TGTGCCAGTAGTATCACTAGCGGGAGTGGCGCTGAGCAGTTCTTC. Its protein is CASSITSGSGAEQFF.

This chain links TRBV29-1 with TRBJ1-6; no reliable D call. The V and J ends lost 5 bases and 3 bases respectively, with 11 bases between them. The CDR3 covers 14 residues. Germline V gene lookup returns CDR1 SQVTM and CDR2 ANQGSEA. The CDR3 sequence: CSVSLGSYNSPLHF. The CDR3 bases are TGCAGCGTTAGCCTCGGCAGCTATAATTCACCCCTCCACTTT.

The rearrangement uses TRBV2 and TRBJ1-1; TRBD1 aligns across 9 bases. The CDR3 is 14 residues long. J lost 3 bases, V lost 5 bases, and 4 bases had no gene match. Germline-derived CDR1 and CDR2 are SNHLY and FYNNEI. The CDR3 spells CASSPDRGDTEAFF. The CDR3 region has the DNA TGTGCCAGCAGTCCAGACAGGGGGGACACTGAAGCTTTCTTT.

The V call is TRBV9, the J call TRBJ2-1; no clear D gene. This CDR3 has 15 residues. V dropped 2 bases and J dropped 0 bases, with 9 bases sitting between them. The germline gives CDR1 SGDLS, CDR2 YYNGEE. This CDR3 reads CASSVGRSSYNEQFF. CDR3 sequence (DNA): TGTGCCAGCAGCGTTGGCAGAAGCTCCTACAATGAGCAGTTCTTC.

The V and J genes are TRBV4-3 and TRBJ2-1, with 9 bases lining up with TRBD2. Germline loops: CDR1 LGHNA, CDR2 YSLEER. This CDR3 is built from 15 residues. The junction had 5 bases not matched to a gene; V was cut back by 0 bases and J by 8 bases. Here the CDR3 reads CASSQEAGGTHEQFF. The CDR3, as DNA: TGCGCCAGCAGCCAAGAAGCGGGGGGCACGCATGAGCAGTTCTTC.

This clone was picked up a small number of times. The chain couples TRBV18 to TRBJ1-4, with D unresolved. The CDR3 loop spans 13 amino acids. Trimming took off 3 bases at V and 8 bases at J, with 10 bases between the two ends. Germline loops: CDR1 KGHSH, CDR2 LQKENI. The CDR3 DNA is TGTGCCAGCTCACCCCAAAAGGGAGAAAAACTGTTTTTT. Translating gives CASSPQKGEKLFF.

The rearrangement links TRBV28 to TRBJ2-7; D unclear. Germline V lookup: CDR1 MDHEN, CDR2 SYDVKM. V was shortened by 5 bases and J by 12 bases, with 17 bases between the two germline ends. The CDR3 covers 12 residues. CDR3 coding DNA: TGTGCCAGCAGTCTAGTGCGGCTGGCGCCGTACTTC. Protein product: CASSLVRLAPYF.

CDR3 sequence reads: CASSESPGMNTEAFF. In nucleotides, the CDR3 is TGCGCCAGCAGTGAGTCCCCAGGAATGAACACTGAAGCTTTCTTT. The V call is TRBV10-1, the J call TRBJ1-1; D unresolved. V lost 0 bases and J 0 bases, leaving 8 bases between the germline ends. Germline V gene sequence: CDR1 WNHNN, CDR2 SYGVQD (reference sequence). This CDR3 is built from 15 residues.

The V call is TRBV6-4, the J call TRBJ2-2, with 7 positions matching TRBD2. The CDR3 contains 14 residues. Trimming removed 10 bases from V and 2 bases from J; junction bases left unmatched: 7. The germline V gene has CDR1 MRHNA and CDR2 SNTAGT. CDR3 DNA: TGTGCCAAAACCGGGACTAATAACACCGGGGAGCTGTTTTTT. Residues: CAKTGTNNTGELFF.

The rearrangement uses TRBV9 and TRBJ1-1; D is perhaps TRBD1 (5 bases). V lost 3 bases, J lost 1 base, and 13 bases lay in between. Per germline, CDR1 SGDLS and CDR2 YYNGEE. The CDR3 is made up of 15 amino acids. This chain's CDR3 is CASSAATQGNTEAFF. The CDR3 region has the DNA TGTGCCAGCAGCGCAGCCACTCAGGGGAACACTGAAGCTTTCTTT.

In this sample, this clone turned up once. The gene calls are TRBV4-3 and TRBJ2-5, with D unresolved. Trimming stripped 0 bases from V and 2 bases from J, with 16 bases between. Germline V gene sequence: CDR1 LGHNA, CDR2 YSLEER. This CDR3 comprises 17 residues. The CDR3 bases are TGCGCCAGCAGCCAAGATACCCCCACTACCAGTCAAGAGACCCAGTACTTC. Translated, it gives CASSQDTPTTSQETQYF.

The V call is TRBV7-2, the J call TRBJ2-3; TRBD2 agrees at 12 bases. CDR1 SGHTA and CDR2 FQGNSA come from the germline V gene. This CDR3 is 17 amino acids long. Trimming at V came to 5 bases and at J to 9 bases, leaving 15 bases not matched to a gene. CDR3 loop: CASSQRPGLAGPMTQYF. The CDR3 bases are TGTGCCAGCAGCCAGAGACCGGGACTAGCGGGTCCAATGACGCAGTATTTT.

The rearrangement joins TRBV5-1 to TRBJ2-5; D unclear. Germline V gene lookup returns CDR1 SGHRS and CDR2 YFSETQ. This CDR3 is 14 amino acids long. The V end lost 1 base, the J end lost 5 bases, and 12 bases lay between the germline ends. This CDR3 is CASSLKGPGETQYF. DNA of the CDR3: TGCGCCAGCAGCTTGAAGGGCCCCGGGGAGACCCAGTACTTC.

The chain employs TRBV10-1 and TRBJ2-7; D remains unclear. This CDR3 has 15 residues. Between the trimmed V and J ends, which lost 0 bases and 0 bases, there was a span of 9 bases. Germline loops: CDR1 WNHNN, CDR2 SYGVQD (reference sequence). The CDR3 coding sequence is TGCGCCAGCAGTGAGTCGCCGACAAACTCCTACGAGCAGTACTTC. This translates into CASSESPTNSYEQYF.